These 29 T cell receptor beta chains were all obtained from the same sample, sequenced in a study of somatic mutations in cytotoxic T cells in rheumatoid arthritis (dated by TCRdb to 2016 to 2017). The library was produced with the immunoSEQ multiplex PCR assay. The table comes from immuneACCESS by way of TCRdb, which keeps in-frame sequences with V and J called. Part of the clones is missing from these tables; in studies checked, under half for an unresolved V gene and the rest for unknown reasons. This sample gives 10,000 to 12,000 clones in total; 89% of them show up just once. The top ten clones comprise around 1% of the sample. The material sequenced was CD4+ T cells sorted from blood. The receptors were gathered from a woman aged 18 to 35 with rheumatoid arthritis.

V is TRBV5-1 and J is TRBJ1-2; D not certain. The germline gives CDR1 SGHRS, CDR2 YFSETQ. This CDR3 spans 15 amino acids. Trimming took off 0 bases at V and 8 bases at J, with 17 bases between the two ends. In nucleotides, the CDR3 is TGCGCCAGCAGCTTGGCCCTGCAGGCTACGAGCGGCTACACCTTC. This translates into CASSLALQATSGYTF.

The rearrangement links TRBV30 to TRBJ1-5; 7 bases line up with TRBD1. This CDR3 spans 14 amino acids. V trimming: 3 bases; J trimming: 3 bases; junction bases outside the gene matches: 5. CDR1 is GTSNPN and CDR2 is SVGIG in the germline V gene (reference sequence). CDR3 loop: CAWRGTAPNQPQHF. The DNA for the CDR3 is TGTGCCTGGAGGGGGACAGCCCCCAATCAGCCCCAGCATTTT.

As DNA, the CDR3 is TGTGCCAGCAGTCCGGACAGGGGGAACAATCAGCCCCAGCATTTT. This encodes CASSPDRGNNQPQHF. The J gene is TRBJ1-5, the V gene TRBV6-5; 10 bases match TRBD1. The trim removed 5 bases at V and 3 bases at J, leaving 4 bases unmatched. From germline, CDR1 is MNHEY and CDR2 SVGAGI. This CDR3 region has 15 residues.

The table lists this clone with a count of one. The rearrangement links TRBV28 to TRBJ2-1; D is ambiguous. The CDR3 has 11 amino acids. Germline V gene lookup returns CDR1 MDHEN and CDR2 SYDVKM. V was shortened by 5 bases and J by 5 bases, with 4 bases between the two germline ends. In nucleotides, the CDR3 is TGTGCCAGCAGTCCAAACAATGAGCAGTTCTTC. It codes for CASSPNNEQFF.

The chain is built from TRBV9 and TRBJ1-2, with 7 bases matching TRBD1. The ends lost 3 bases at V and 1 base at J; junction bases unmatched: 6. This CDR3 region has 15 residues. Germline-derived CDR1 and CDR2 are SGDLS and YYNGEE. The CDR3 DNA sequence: TGTGCCAGCAGCGGAGACAGGGAGGTTAACTATGGCTACACCTTC. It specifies CASSGDREVNYGYTF.

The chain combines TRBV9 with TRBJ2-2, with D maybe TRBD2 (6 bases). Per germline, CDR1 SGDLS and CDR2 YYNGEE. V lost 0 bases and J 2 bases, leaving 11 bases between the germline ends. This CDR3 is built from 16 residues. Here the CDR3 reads CASSVVRTTNTGELFF. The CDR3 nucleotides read TGTGCCAGCAGCGTAGTACGGACTACTAACACCGGGGAGCTGTTTTTT.

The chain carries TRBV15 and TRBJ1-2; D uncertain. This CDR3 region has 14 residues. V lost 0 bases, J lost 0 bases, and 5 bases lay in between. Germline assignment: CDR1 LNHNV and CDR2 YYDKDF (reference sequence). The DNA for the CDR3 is TGTGCCACCAGCAGAGACCAGACTAACTATGGCTACACCTTC. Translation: CATSRDQTNYGYTF.

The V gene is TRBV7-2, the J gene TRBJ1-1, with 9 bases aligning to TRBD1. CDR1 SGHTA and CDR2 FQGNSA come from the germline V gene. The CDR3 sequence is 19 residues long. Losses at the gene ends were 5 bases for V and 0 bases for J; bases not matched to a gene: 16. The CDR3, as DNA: TGTGCCAGCAGCCTGAATAGGCAATCGGGACAGGGAGTGAACACTGAAGCTTTCTTT. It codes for CASSLNRQSGQGVNTEAFF.

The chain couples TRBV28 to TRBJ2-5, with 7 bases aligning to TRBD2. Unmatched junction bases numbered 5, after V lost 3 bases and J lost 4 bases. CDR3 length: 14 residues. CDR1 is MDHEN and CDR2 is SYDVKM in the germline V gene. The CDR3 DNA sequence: TGTGCCAGCAGTTTCGGGACTACACCAGAGACCCAGTACTTC. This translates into CASSFGTTPETQYF.

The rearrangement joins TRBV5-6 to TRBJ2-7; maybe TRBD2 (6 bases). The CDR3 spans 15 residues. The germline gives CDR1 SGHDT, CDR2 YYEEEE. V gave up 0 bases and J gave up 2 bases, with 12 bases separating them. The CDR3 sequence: CASSLGGVGAYEQYF. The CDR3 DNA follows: TGTGCCAGCAGCTTGGGGGGGGTGGGAGCCTACGAGCAGTACTTC.

In DNA form, the CDR3 reads TGCGCCAGCAGCCAAGATATTCCTGGGGTAGCGGGAGAGCAGTACTTC. Translation gives CASSQDIPGVAGEQYF. The chain is built from TRBV4-1 and TRBJ2-7; 8 nucleotides match TRBD2. Germline CDR1 and CDR2: MGHRA and YSYEKL. CDR3 length equals 16 residues. Trimming removed 0 bases from V and 7 bases from J; junction bases left unmatched: 11.

CDR3 sequence (DNA): TGCAGCGCCGCAGGGGTAGGCAATCAGCCCCAGCATTTT. The encoded protein is CSAAGVGNQPQHF. This chain uses TRBV29-1 with TRBJ1-5; a possible D gene is TRBD1 (6 bases). V was clipped by 7 bases and J by 2 bases, with 12 bases between them. Germline CDR1 and CDR2: SQVTM and ANQGSEA. The length of the CDR3 is 13 residues.

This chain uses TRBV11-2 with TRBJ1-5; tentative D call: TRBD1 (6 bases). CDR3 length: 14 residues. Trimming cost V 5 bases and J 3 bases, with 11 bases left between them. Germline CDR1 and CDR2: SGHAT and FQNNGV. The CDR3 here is CASSRTGSNQPQHF. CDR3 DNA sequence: TGTGCCAGCAGCCGTACAGGGTCCAATCAGCCCCAGCATTTT. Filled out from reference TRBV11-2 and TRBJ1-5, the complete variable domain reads EAGVAQSPRYKIIEKRQSVAFWCNPISGHATLYWYQQILGQGPKLLIQFQNNGVVDDSQLPKDRFSAERLKGVDSTLKIQPAKLEDSAVYLCASSRTGSNQPQHFGDGTRLSIL.

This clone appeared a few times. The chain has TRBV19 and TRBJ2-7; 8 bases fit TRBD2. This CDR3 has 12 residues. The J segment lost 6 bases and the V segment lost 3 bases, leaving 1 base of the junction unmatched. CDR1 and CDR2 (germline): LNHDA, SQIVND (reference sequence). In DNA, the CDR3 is TGTGCCAGTAGTATCCGGGGGGGCGAGCAGTACTTC. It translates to CASSIRGGEQYF.

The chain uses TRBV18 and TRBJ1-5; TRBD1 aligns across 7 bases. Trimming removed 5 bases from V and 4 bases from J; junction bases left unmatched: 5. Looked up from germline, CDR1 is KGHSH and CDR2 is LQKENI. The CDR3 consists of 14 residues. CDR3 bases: TGTGCCAGCTCATTCGACAGGGCTAATCAGCCCCAGCATTTT. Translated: CASSFDRANQPQHF.

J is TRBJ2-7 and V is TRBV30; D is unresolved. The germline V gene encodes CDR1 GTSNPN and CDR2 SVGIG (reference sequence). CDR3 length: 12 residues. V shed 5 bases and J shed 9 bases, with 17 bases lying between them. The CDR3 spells CAWRTTLSGQYF. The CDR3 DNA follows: TGTGCCTGGCGTACTACTCTCTCCGGGCAGTACTTC.

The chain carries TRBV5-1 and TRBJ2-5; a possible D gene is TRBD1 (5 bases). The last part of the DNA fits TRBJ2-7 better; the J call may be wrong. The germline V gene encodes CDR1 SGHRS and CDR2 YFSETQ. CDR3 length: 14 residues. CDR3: CASSLEGMPYEQYF. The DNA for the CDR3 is TGCGCCAGCAGCTTGGAGGGGATGCCCTACGAGCAGTACTTC.

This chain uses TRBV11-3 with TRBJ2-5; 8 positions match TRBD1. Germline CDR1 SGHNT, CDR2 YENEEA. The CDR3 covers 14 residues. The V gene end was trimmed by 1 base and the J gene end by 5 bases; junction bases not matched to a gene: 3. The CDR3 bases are TGTGCCAGCAGCTTAGGTCAGGGGGCTGAGACCCAGTACTTC. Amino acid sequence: CASSLGQGAETQYF. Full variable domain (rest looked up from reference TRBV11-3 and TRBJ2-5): EAGVVQSPRYKIIEKKQPVAFWCNPISGHNTLYWYLQNLGQGPELLIRYENEEAVDDSQLPKDRFSAERLKGVDSTLKIQPAELGDSAVYLCASSLGQGAETQYFGPGTRLLVL.

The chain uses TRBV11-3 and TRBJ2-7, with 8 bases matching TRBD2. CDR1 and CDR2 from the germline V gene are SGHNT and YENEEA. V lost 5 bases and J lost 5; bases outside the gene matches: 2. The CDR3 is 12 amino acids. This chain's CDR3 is CASSRGGDEQYF. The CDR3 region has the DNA TGTGCCAGCAGCCGGGGGGGCGACGAGCAGTACTTC.

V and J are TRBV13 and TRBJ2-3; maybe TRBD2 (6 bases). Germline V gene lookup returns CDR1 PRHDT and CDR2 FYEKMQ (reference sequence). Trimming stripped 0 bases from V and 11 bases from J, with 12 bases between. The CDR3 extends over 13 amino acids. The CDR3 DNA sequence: TGTGCCAGCAGCTTAGGTAGCGGTCGTATGCAGTATTTT. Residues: CASSLGSGRMQYF.

CDR3 coding DNA: TGTGCCAGCAGCGTGTGGCCCCTTAACACTGAAGCTTTCTTT. It codes for CASSVWPLNTEAFF. The chain couples TRBV5-4 to TRBJ1-1; D is undetermined. V was pared by 4 bases and J by 2 bases, with 12 bases between. The germline gives CDR1 SGHNT, CDR2 YYREEE (reference sequence). The CDR3 runs 14 residues.

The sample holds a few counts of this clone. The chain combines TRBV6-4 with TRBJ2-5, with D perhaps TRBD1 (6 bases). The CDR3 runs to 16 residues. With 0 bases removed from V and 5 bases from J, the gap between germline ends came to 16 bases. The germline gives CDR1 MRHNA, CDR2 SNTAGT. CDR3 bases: TGTGCCAGCAGTGACTCGAAAGGGAAGGGGGTCGAGACCCAGTACTTC. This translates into CASSDSKGKGVETQYF.

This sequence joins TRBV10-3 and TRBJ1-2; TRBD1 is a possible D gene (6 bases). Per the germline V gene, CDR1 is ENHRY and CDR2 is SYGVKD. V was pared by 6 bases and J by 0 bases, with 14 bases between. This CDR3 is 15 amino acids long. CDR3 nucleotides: TGTGCCATCAGCCGGACAGACCTAGCTAACTATGGCTACACCTTC. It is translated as CAISRTDLANYGYTF.

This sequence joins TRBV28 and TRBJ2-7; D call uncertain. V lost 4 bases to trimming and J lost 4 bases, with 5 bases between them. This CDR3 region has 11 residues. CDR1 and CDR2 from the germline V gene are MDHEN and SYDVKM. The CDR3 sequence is CASSSNYEQYF. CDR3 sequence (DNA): TGTGCCAGCAGTTCCAATTACGAGCAGTACTTC.

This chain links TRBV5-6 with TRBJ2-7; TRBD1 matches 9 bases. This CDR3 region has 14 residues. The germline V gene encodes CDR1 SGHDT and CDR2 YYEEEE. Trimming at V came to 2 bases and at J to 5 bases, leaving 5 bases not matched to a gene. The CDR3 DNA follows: TGTGCCAGCAGCTTCCGGGACAGGGTCCACGAGCAGTACTTC. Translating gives CASSFRDRVHEQYF.

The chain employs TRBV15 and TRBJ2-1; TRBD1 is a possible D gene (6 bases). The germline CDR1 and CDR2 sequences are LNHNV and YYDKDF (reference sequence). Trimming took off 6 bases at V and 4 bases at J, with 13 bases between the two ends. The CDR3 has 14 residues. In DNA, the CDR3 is TGTGCCACCAGAGAGGGGGATGTTTACAATGAGCAGTTCTTC. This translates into CATREGDVYNEQFF.

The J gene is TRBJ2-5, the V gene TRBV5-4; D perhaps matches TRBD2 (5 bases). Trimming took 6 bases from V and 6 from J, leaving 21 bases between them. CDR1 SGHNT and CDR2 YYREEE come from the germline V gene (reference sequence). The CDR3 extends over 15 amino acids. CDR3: CASNPERASLQTQYF. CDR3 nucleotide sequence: TGTGCCAGCAATCCTGAGAGGGCTAGCCTTCAGACCCAGTACTTC.

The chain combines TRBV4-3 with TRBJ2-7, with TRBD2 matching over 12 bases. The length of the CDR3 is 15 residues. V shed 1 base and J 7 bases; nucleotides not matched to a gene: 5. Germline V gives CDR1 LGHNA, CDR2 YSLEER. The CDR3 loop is CASSQGASGRGEQYF. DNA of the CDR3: TGCGCCAGCAGCCAAGGTGCTAGCGGGAGGGGTGAGCAGTACTTC.

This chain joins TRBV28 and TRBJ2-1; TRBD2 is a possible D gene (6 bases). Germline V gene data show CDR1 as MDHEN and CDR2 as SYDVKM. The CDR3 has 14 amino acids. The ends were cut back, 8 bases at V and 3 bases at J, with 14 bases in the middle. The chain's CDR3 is CASWDSGVYNEQFF. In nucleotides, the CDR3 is TGTGCCAGCTGGGATAGCGGAGTCTACAATGAGCAGTTCTTC. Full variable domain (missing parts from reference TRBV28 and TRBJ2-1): DVKVTQSSRYLVKRTGEKVFLECVQDMDHENMFWYRQDPGLGLRLIYFSYDVKMKEKGDIPEGYSVSREKKERFSLILESASTNQTSMYLCASWDSGVYNEQFFGPGTRLTVL.